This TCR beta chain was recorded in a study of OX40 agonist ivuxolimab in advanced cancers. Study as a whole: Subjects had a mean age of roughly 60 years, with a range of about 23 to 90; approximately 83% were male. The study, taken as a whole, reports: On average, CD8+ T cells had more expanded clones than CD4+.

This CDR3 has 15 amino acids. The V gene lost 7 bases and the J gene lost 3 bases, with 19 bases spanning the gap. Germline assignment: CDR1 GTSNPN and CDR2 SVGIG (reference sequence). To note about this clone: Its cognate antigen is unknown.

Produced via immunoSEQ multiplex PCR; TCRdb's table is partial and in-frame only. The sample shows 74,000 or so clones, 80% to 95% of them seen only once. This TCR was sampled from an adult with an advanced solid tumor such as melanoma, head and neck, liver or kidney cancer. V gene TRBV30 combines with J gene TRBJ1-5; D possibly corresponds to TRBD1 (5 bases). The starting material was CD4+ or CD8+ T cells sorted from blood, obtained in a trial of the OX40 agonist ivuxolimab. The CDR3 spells CAFSGGDGFNQPQHF. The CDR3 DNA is TGTGCCTTCTCGGGGGGGGACGGTTTCAATCAGCCCCAGCATTTT.